These T cell receptor beta chains were read from a single sample in a study of T cells in Graves' hyperthyroidism and ophthalmopathy. TCRdb independently ran MiXCR on the multiplex PCR reads; one entry per CDR3 protein. This sample has hundreds of thousands of distinct CDR3 sequences, with around 15% found just once. Sequencing was performed on blood. These receptors were taken from a woman aged 25 to 39 with Graves' hyperthyroidism. The CDR3 runs from the conserved cysteine through the conserved F or W. D genes are given only for firm matches. Clone size is not always given. Where it is, it says once, few, many or a class for expanded clones.

many NA TRBJ2-7 TRBV5-1 CASSLEEKRYEQYF TGCGCCAGCAGCTTGGAGGAGAAGAGGTACGAGCAGTACTTC
many TRBD1 TRBJ2-5 TRBV28 CASSHNRGQDETQYF TGTGCCAGCAGTCACAACAGGGGGCAGGATGAGACCCAGTACTTC
NA TRBD2 TRBJ2-2 TRBV20-1 CSARREGGGTGELFF TGCAGTGCAAGGCGGGAGGGTGGCGGCACCGGGGAGCTGTTTTTT
many TRBD1 TRBJ2-7 TRBV28 CASTGTVIYEQYF TGTGCCAGCACGGGGACAGTTATCTACGAGCAGTACTTC
many NA TRBJ2-3 TRBV3-1 CASTQENTDTQYF TGTGCCAGCACCCAGGAGAACACAGATACGCAGTATTTT
NA NA TRBJ2-2 TRBV27 CATSLANTGELFF TGTGCCACCAGTTTGGCCAACACCGGGGAGCTGTTTTTT
NA NA TRBJ1-2 TRBV29-1 CSVEGAGFGYTF TGCAGCGTTGAAGGGGCCGGGTTTGGCTACACCTTC
NA NA TRBJ2-5 TRBV5-6 CASSLWGPAEEETQYF TGTGCCAGCAGCTTGTGGGGCCCGGCAGAAGAAGAGACCCAGTACTTC
few TRBD1 TRBJ1-1 TRBV15 CATSRGGTGATEAFF TGTGCCACCAGCAGAGGAGGGACAGGGGCGACTGAAGCTTTCTTT
few NA TRBJ1-2 TRBV5-1 CASSLAGTSGNYGYTF TGCGCCAGCAGCTTGGCCGGGACGTCCGGTAACTATGGCTACACCTTC